Presented here are 19 T cell receptor beta chains from one specimen sequenced in a study of T cells in Graves' hyperthyroidism and ophthalmopathy. Authors of the study amplified TCR beta CDR3 regions from RNA transcripts. HTBI primers were the set used in a first-round RT-PCR of the TCR CDR3. TCRdb itself ran the multiplex PCR reads through MiXCR, one entry per CDR3 protein. The sample holds hundreds of thousands of distinct CDR3 sequences; approximately 14% are singletons and the top ten take about 13%. Specimen: blood. The receptors here all came from a man aged 18-30 years with Graves' ophthalmopathy.

This clonotype showed up many times. This chain uses TRBV30 with TRBJ1-2; D is uncertain. Germline V CDR1 and CDR2: GTSNPN, SVGIG (reference sequence). The CDR3 is 11 residues long. Trimming took off 8 bases at V and 4 bases at J, with 11 bases between the two ends. This CDR3 is CALDGFYGYTF. CDR3 bases: TGTGCCCTGGACGGCTTCTATGGCTACACCTTC.

This clonotype was recorded at least ten times. V is TRBV15 and J is TRBJ2-7; tentatively, D is TRBD1 or TRBD2 (6 bases each). V dropped 1 base and J dropped 7 bases, with 11 bases sitting between them. The CDR3 is made up of 13 amino acids. Germline CDR1 reads LNHNV; CDR2 reads YYDKDF (reference sequence). CDR3 loop: CATSRVQGREQYF. CDR3 nucleotide sequence: TGTGCCACCAGCAGAGTTCAGGGGAGGGAGCAGTACTTC. Supplemented by reference TRBV15 and TRBJ2-7, the full variable domain reads DAMVIQNPRYQVTQFGKPVTLSCSQTLNHNVMYWYQQKSSQAPKLLFHYYDKDFNNEADTPDNFQSRRPNTSFCFLDIRSPGLGDTAMYLCATSRVQGREQYFGPGTRLTVT.

The gene calls are TRBV19 and TRBJ1-2; 12 positions match TRBD1. CDR3 length equals 14 residues. V was clipped by 7 bases and J by 5 bases; unmatched bases: 5. Germline lookup yields CDR1 LNHDA and CDR2 SQIVND (reference sequence). The CDR3: CASKPGQGAYGYTF. CDR3 DNA: TGTGCCAGTAAGCCGGGACAGGGGGCTTATGGCTACACCTTC. The full variable domain, rest sourced from reference TRBV19 and TRBJ1-2, is DGGITQSPKYLFRKEGQNVTLSCEQNLNHDAMYWYRQDPGQGLRLIYYSQIVNDFQKGDIAEGYSVSREKKESFPLTVTSAQKNPTAFYLCASKPGQGAYGYTFGSGTRLTVV.

This clonotype was seen a few times. The rearrangement joins TRBV19 to TRBJ2-5, with TRBD1 as a possible D gene (7 bases). The CDR3 runs to 15 residues. Germline lookup yields CDR1 LNHDA and CDR2 SQIVND (reference sequence). V was cut by 3 bases and J by 4 bases, with 15 bases left in between. This CDR3 is CASSMAGQPLETQYF. CDR3 coding DNA: TGTGCCAGTAGTATGGCGGGACAGCCGCTAGAGACCCAGTACTTC.

V gene TRBV27 combines with J gene TRBJ1-5; no clear D gene. CDR3 length: 14 residues. Germline V CDR1 and CDR2: MNHEY, SMNVEV (reference sequence). With 1 base removed from V and 3 bases from J, the gap between germline ends came to 7 bases. The CDR3 DNA sequence: TGTGCCAGCAGTTTATACCCCATCAATCAGCCCCAGCATTTT. Amino acid sequence: CASSLYPINQPQHF.

On this clonotype: One end of the junction does not line up with germline, which may come from a read error. Here the CDR3 reads CAISESGELFF. Here the CDR3 DNA reads TGTGCCATCAGTGAGTCTGGGGAGCTGTTTTTT. This sequence joins TRBV6-1 and TRBJ2-2; the D is unclear. The germline gives CDR1 MNHNS, CDR2 SASEGT. The CDR3 totals 11 residues.

As regards this clonotype: This may stem from a read error, because a much larger clone lies one nucleotide away. The chain has TRBV20-1 and TRBJ1-1, with D maybe TRBD1 (6 bases). CDR3 length equals 12 residues. CDR1 and CDR2 (germline): DFQATT, SNEGSKA (reference sequence). CDR3 residues: CGASIGGLEAFF. CDR3 nucleotide sequence: TGCGGTGCTAGTATAGGGGGTTTGGAAGCTTTCTTT.

This clonotype was picked up a small number of times. The chain couples TRBV5-1 to TRBJ2-1; 10 nucleotides match TRBD2. CDR3 size: 14 residues. J gave up 7 bases and V 2 bases, and 3 bases lay outside the gene matches. Germline V gene data show CDR1 as SGHRS and CDR2 as YFSETQ. The CDR3 sequence: CASSFSGGGNEQFF. The CDR3 nucleotides read TGCGCCAGCAGCTTCAGCGGGGGGGGGAATGAGCAGTTCTTC.

This clonotype was observed many times. The rearrangement uses TRBV14 and TRBJ2-5; either TRBD1 or TRBD2 may supply D (5 bases each). V shed 4 bases and J shed 5 bases, with 8 bases lying between them. CDR3 length: 12 residues. CDR1 SGHDN and CDR2 FVKESK come from the germline V gene. The DNA for the CDR3 is TGTGCCAGCAGCCCAGGGAGCGAGACCCAGTACTTC. Its translation: CASSPGSETQYF.

The chain employs TRBV24-1 and TRBJ2-1, with TRBD2 matching 8 bases. CDR3 size: 17 residues. V shed 0 bases and J 4 bases; nucleotides not matched to a gene: 7. CDR1 KGHDR and CDR2 SFDVKD come from the germline V gene. This chain's CDR3 is CATSDLPGLEKYNEQFF. The CDR3 coding sequence is TGTGCCACCAGTGATTTGCCGGGACTAGAGAAATACAATGAGCAGTTCTTC.

Ten or more counts support this clonotype. The V and J genes are TRBV6-1 and TRBJ1-2; no definite D call. Between the trimmed V and J ends, which lost 8 bases and 4 bases, there was a span of 14 bases. The CDR3 loop spans 13 amino acids. The germline CDR1 and CDR2 sequences are MNHNS and SASEGT. CDR3 residues: CASRPDSIYGYTF. The CDR3 DNA reads as TGTGCCAGCCGTCCGGACTCAATCTATGGCTACACCTTC.

Many counts were recorded for this clonotype. Germline is not matched at one junction end, which may reflect a read error. This sequence joins TRBV20-1 and TRBJ2-7; D remains unclear. Germline assignment: CDR1 DFQATT and CDR2 SNEGSKA (reference sequence). The CDR3 sequence is 11 residues long. Written as DNA, the CDR3 is TGCAGCGCTAAGGGATACTACGAGCAGTACTTC. Its translation: CSAKGYYEQYF.

In its sample, this clonotype was seen many times. The genes are TRBV7-9 and TRBJ2-5, with D tentatively TRBD1 (6 bases). Germline V gene sequence: CDR1 SEHNR, CDR2 FQNEAQ (reference sequence). V dropped 5 bases and J dropped 3 bases, with 16 bases sitting between them. This CDR3 comprises 15 residues. The CDR3 protein is CASSHAGDTEETQYF. CDR3 DNA: TGTGCCAGCAGCCATGCCGGGGACACTGAAGAGACCCAGTACTTC. The full variable domain, rest sourced from reference TRBV7-9 and TRBJ2-5, is DTGVSQNPRHKITKRGQNVTFRCDPISEHNRLYWYRQTLGQGPEFLTYFQNEAQLEKSRLLSDRFSAERPKGSFSTLEIQRTEQGDSAMYLCASSHAGDTEETQYFGPGTRLLVL.

This clonotype has a count of ten or more. The chain uses TRBV7-9 and TRBJ2-1, with D tentatively TRBD1 or TRBD2 (5 bases each). The CDR3 consists of 15 residues. Looked up from germline, CDR1 is SEHNR and CDR2 is FQNEAQ (reference sequence). V was trimmed by 5 bases and J by 0 bases, leaving 11 bases between them. CDR3 in amino acids: CASSRLGGSYNEQFF. CDR3 bases: TGTGCCAGCAGCCGTCTTGGGGGCTCCTACAATGAGCAGTTCTTC.

V gene TRBV20-1 combines with J gene TRBJ1-2; 7 bases match TRBD1. The V gene's germline CDR1 is DFQATT and CDR2 SNEGSKA (reference sequence). Trimming took 6 bases from V and 0 from J; bases not matched to a gene: 4. This CDR3 is built from 13 residues. The CDR3 coding sequence is TGCAGTGCCAAGACAGGGACTAACTATGGCTACACCTTC. Translated: CSAKTGTNYGYTF.

This clonotype turned up a few times. The rearrangement uses TRBV11-2 and TRBJ2-1, with D perhaps matching TRBD2 (6 bases). V gave up 5 bases and J gave up 0 bases, with 17 bases separating them. The CDR3 totals 17 residues. Per the germline V gene, CDR1 is SGHAT and CDR2 is FQNNGV. The CDR3, as DNA: TGTGCCAGCAGCCTATTCAGCGGGTTCAACTCCTACAATGAGCAGTTCTTC. Encoded protein: CASSLFSGFNSYNEQFF.

In its sample, this clonotype was seen a few times. The V gene is TRBV6-1, the J gene TRBJ2-5; D is ambiguous. CDR3 length: 13 amino acids. Between the trimmed V and J ends, which lost 6 bases and 0 bases, there was a span of 8 bases. Germline CDR1 and CDR2: MNHNS and SASEGT. The CDR3, as DNA: TGTGCCAGCAGCCCCCACAACCAAGAGACCCAGTACTTC. Translating gives CASSPHNQETQYF.

The V call is TRBV10-1, the J call TRBJ1-1; the D gene is possibly TRBD1 (5 bases). CDR1 WNHNN and CDR2 SYGVQD come from the germline V gene (reference sequence). V dropped 2 bases and J dropped 2 bases, with 15 bases sitting between them. The CDR3 has 16 residues. The CDR3, as DNA: TGCGCCAGCAGTGAGGGCCTTAAGGGACCCAACACTGAAGCTTTCTTT. Amino acid sequence: CASSEGLKGPNTEAFF.

Ten or more counts support this clonotype. The chain is built from TRBV29-1 and TRBJ2-1, with TRBD1 as a possible D gene (6 bases). The germline V gene has CDR1 SQVTM and CDR2 ANQGSEA. The CDR3 covers 13 residues. V was pared by 4 bases and J by 3 bases, with 10 bases between. DNA for the CDR3: TGCAGCGTTGTTGGACAGCTCTACAATGAGCAGTTCTTC. Protein sequence: CSVVGQLYNEQFF.